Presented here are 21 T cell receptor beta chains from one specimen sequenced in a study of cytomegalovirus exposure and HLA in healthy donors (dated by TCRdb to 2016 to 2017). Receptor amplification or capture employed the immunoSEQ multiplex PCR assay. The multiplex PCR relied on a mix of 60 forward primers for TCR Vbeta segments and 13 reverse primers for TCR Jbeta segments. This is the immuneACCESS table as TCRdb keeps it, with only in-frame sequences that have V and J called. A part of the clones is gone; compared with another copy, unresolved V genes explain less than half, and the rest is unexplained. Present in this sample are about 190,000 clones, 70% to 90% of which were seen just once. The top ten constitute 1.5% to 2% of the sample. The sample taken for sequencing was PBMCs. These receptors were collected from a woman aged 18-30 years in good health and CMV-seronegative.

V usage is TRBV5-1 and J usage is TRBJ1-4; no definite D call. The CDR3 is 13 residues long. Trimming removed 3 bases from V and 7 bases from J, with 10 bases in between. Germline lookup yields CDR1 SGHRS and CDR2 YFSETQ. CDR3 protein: CASSSEGGEKLFF. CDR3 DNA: TGCGCCAGCAGCTCGGAGGGTGGTGAAAAACTGTTTTTT.

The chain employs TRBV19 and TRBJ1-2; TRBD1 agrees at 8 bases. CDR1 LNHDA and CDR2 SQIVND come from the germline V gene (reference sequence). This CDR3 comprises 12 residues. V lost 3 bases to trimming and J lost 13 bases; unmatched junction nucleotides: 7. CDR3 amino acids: CASSIGSGGPTF. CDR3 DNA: TGTGCCAGTAGTATTGGGTCAGGGGGCCCCACCTTC.

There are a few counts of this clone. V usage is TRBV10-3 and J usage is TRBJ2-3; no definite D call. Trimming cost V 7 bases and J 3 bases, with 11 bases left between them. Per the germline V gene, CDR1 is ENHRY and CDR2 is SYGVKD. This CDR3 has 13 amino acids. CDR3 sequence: CAITRSETDTQYF. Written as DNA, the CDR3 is TGTGCCATCACTAGGTCGGAAACAGATACGCAGTATTTT.

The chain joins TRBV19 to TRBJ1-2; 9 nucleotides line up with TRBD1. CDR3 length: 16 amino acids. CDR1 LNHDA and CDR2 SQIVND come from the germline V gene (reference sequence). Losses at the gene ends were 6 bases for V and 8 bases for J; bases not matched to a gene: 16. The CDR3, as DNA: TGTGCCAGTAGCCCATCCAGGCCGGGACAGGGCTGGGGCTACACCTTC. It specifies CASSPSRPGQGWGYTF.

The CDR3 loop is CASSSRAPGQSSGNTIYF. CDR3 nucleotides: TGTGCCAGCAGCTCTAGGGCCCCAGGGCAGAGCTCTGGAAACACCATATATTTT. J is TRBJ1-3 and V is TRBV7-9; tentatively, D is TRBD1 (5 bases). V was trimmed by 4 bases and J by 0 bases, leaving 19 bases between them. The CDR3 has 18 residues. Germline CDR1 SEHNR, CDR2 FQNEAQ (reference sequence).

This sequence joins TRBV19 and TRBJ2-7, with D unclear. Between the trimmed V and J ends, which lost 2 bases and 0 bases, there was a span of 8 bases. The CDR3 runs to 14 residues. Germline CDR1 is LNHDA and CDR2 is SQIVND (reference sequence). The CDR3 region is CASSITRSSYEQYF. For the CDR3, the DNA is TGTGCCAGTAGTATAACCCGGAGCTCCTACGAGCAGTACTTC.

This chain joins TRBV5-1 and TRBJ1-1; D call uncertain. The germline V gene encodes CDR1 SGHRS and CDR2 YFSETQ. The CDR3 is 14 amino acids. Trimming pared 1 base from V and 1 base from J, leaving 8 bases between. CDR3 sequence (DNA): TGCGCCAGCAGCTTGTCCTCAGGGAACACTGAAGCTTTCTTT. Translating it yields CASSLSSGNTEAFF.

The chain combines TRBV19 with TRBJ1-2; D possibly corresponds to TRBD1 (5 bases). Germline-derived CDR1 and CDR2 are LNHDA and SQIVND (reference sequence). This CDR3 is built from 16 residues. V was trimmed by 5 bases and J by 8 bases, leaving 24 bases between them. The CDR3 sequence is CASSWGGRALSGGYTF. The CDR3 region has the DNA TGTGCCAGTAGTTGGGGAGGCAGGGCCCTCTCGGGGGGCTACACCTTC. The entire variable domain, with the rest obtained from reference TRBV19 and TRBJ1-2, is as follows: DGGITQSPKYLFRKEGQNVTLSCEQNLNHDAMYWYRQDPGQGLRLIYYSQIVNDFQKGDIAEGYSVSREKKESFPLTVTSAQKNPTAFYLCASSWGGRALSGGYTFGSGTRLTVV.

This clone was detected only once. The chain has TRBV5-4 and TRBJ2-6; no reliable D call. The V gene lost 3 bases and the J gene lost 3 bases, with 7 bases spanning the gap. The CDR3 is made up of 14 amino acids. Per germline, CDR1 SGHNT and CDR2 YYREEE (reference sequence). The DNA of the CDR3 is TGTGCCAGCAGCTCGTCCCGTGGGGCCAACGTCCTGACTTTC. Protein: CASSSSRGANVLTF.

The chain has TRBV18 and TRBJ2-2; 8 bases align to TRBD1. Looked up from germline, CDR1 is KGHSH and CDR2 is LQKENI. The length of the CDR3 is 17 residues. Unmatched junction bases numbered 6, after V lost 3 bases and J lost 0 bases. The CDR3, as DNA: TGTGCCAGCTCACCCAATGGACAGGGCGCGAACACCGGGGAGCTGTTTTTT. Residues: CASSPNGQGANTGELFF. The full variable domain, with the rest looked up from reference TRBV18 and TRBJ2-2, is NAGVMQNPRHLVRRRGQEARLRCSPMKGHSHVYWYRQLPEEGLKFMVYLQKENIIDESGMPKERFSAEFPKEGPSILRIQQVVRGDSAAYFCASSPNGQGANTGELFFGEGSRLTVL.

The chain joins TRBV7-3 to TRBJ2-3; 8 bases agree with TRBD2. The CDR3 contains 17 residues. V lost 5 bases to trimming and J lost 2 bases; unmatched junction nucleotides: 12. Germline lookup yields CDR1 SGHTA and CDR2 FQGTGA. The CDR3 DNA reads TGTGCCAGCAGCCTCGTCGGGGGTAGCGGGATCACAGATACGCAGTATTTT. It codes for CASSLVGGSGITDTQYF.

In DNA form, the CDR3 reads TGTGCCAGTAGTCTCGCCCAGGGGGCGAACATTCAGTACTTC. Its protein is CASSLAQGANIQYF. The chain is built from TRBV19 and TRBJ2-4; 8 nucleotides align to TRBD1. This CDR3 spans 14 amino acids. The germline V gene encodes CDR1 LNHDA and CDR2 SQIVND (reference sequence). Trimming at V came to 5 bases and at J to 7 bases, leaving 7 bases not matched to a gene.

The CDR3 coding sequence is TGTGCCAGTAGTCTAAAGGGGAGCGGGGGCGCCTTAAGGAGCACAGATACGCAGTATTTT. Residues: CASSLKGSGGALRSTDTQYF. The rearrangement uses TRBV19 and TRBJ2-3; TRBD2 matches 8 bases. There are 20 residues in the CDR3. Trimming removed 5 bases from V and 0 bases from J; junction bases left unmatched: 19. The germline CDR1 and CDR2 sequences are LNHDA and SQIVND (reference sequence).

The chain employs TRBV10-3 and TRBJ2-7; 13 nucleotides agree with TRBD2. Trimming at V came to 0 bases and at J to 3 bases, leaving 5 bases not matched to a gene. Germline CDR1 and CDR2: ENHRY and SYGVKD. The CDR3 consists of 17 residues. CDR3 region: CAISESTGLAGIYEQYF. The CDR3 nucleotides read TGTGCCATCAGTGAGTCCACGGGACTAGCGGGGATCTACGAGCAGTACTTC.

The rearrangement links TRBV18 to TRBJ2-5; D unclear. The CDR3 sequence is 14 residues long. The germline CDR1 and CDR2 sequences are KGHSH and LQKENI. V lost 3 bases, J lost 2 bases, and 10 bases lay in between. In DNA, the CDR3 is TGTGCCAGCTCACCGAGTATCGGGCAAGAGACCCAGTACTTC. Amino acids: CASSPSIGQETQYF.

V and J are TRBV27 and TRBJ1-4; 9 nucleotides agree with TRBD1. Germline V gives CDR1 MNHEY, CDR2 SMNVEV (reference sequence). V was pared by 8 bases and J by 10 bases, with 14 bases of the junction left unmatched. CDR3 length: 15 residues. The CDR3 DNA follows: TGTGCCAGCGCAGACGCCGGGACAGGGACTCGAAAACTGTTTTTT. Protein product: CASADAGTGTRKLFF.

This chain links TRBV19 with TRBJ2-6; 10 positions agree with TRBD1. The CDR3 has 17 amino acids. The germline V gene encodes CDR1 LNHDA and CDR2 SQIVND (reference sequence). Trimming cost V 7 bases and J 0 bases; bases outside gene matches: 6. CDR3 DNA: TGTGCCAGTACCCCGGGACAGGGGACCTCTGGGGCCAACGTCCTGACTTTC. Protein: CASTPGQGTSGANVLTF.

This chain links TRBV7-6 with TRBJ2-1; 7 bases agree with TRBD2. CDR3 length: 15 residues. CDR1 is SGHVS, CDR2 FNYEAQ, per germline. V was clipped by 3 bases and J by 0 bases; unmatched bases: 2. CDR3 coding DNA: TGTGCCAGCAGCTTTAGCGGGTACTCCTACAATGAGCAGTTCTTC. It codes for CASSFSGYSYNEQFF.

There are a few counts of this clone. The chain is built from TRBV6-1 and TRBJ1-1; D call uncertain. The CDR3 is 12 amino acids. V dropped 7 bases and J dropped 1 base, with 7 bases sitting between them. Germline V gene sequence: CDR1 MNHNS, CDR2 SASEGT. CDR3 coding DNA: TGTGCCAGCATCCTAGGGAACACTGAAGCTTTCTTT. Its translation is CASILGNTEAFF.

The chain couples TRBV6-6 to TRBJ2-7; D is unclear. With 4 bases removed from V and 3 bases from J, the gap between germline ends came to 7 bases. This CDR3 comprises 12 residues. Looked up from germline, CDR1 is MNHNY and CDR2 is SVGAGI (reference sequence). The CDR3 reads CASSSGNYEQYF. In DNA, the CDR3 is TGTGCCAGCAGTTCAGGTAACTACGAGCAGTACTTC.

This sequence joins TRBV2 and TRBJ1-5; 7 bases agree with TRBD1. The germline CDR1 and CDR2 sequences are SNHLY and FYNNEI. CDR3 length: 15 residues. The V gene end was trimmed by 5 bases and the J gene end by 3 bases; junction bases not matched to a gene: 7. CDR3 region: CASSIRDRVNQPQHF. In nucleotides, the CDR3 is TGTGCCAGCAGTATCCGGGACAGAGTCAATCAGCCCCAGCATTTT.